The 21 T cell receptor beta chains given below trace back to one sample, sequenced in a study of long-term antiretroviral therapy in people with HIV. At survey level, the immunoSEQ assay was run in its v3.0 version. Sequenced by immunoSEQ multiplex PCR; TCRdb stores in-frame clones only, minus some. The sample yields tens of thousands of clones, 70% to 90% seen once. The starting material was unsorted PBMCs, obtained 2.2 years after starting antiretroviral therapy. All receptors come from a man aged 18 to 35 with HIV.

This clone has just a few counts. The chain links TRBV5-4 to TRBJ2-1; D is ambiguous. Trimming removed 4 bases at V and 5 bases at J, with 7 bases between. This CDR3 is built from 12 residues. Germline V gene lookup returns CDR1 SGHNT and CDR2 YYREEE (reference sequence). This chain's CDR3 is CASSISNNEQFF. Here the CDR3 DNA reads TGTGCCAGCAGCATTAGCAACAATGAGCAGTTCTTC.

The chain joins TRBV5-6 to TRBJ2-2; 7 positions agree with TRBD1. The V segment lost 3 bases and the J segment 6 bases; nucleotides outside the gene matches: 11. The CDR3 has 16 residues. Germline V gene data show CDR1 as SGHDT and CDR2 as YYEEEE. As DNA, the CDR3 is TGTGCCAGCAGCTCCCCGACAGGGACGTCACCCGGGGAGCTGTTTTTT. Its translation is CASSSPTGTSPGELFF.

The rearrangement uses TRBV7-2 and TRBJ2-1; D not certain. Germline CDR1 is SGHTA and CDR2 is FQGNSA. V was clipped by 5 bases and J by 0 bases, with 14 bases between them. The CDR3 length is 16 residues. In nucleotides, the CDR3 is TGTGCCAGCAGCCCCGGCAGCTATAGCTCCTACAATGAGCAGTTCTTC. Its protein is CASSPGSYSSYNEQFF.

J is TRBJ2-7 and V is TRBV6-1, with TRBD2 as a possible D gene (5 bases). Trimming left V 7 bases short and J 4 bases short, with 11 bases between. Germline loops: CDR1 MNHNS, CDR2 SASEGT. CDR3 length: 12 residues. The DNA of the CDR3 is TGTGCCAGCACCCAAAGGAGGTACGAGCAGTACTTC. Its protein product is CASTQRRYEQYF.

This sequence joins TRBV30 and TRBJ1-1, with D possibly being TRBD1 (6 bases). This CDR3 spans 12 amino acids. The V and J ends lost 1 base and 5 bases respectively, with 8 bases between them. Germline V gene lookup returns CDR1 GTSNPN and CDR2 SVGIG (reference sequence). In DNA, the CDR3 is TGTGCCTGGAGTGCCGGGACAACTGAAGCTTTCTTT. The encoded protein is CAWSAGTTEAFF. Drawing the rest from reference TRBV30 and TRBJ1-1, the complete variable domain is SQTIHQWPATLVQPVGSPLSLECTVEGTSNPNLYWYRQAAGRGLQLLFYSVGIGQISSEVPQNLSASRPQDRQFILSSKKLLLSDSGFYLCAWSAGTTEAFFGQGTRLTVV.

The gene calls are TRBV6-5 and TRBJ1-1; D might be TRBD1 (6 bases). Trimming took 4 bases from V and 8 from J, leaving 8 bases between them. Germline V gives CDR1 MNHEY, CDR2 SVGAGI. The CDR3 runs 11 residues. The chain's CDR3 is CASSWGAEAFF. The CDR3 DNA reads TGTGCCAGCAGTTGGGGGGCGGAAGCTTTCTTT.

This chain links TRBV5-3 with TRBJ2-1; TRBD2 agrees at 7 bases. TRBV5-3 is an ORF, with its function uncertain. CDR3 length: 18 residues. J gave up 9 bases and V 8 bases, and 26 bases lay outside the gene matches. CDR3 loop: CARNRGTEREGPSGEQFF. Written as DNA, the CDR3 is TGTGCCAGGAATCGGGGTACCGAGAGGGAGGGCCCCTCGGGTGAGCAGTTCTTC.

The CDR3 is CASTVGLAGGYTF. The CDR3 DNA sequence: TGTGCCAGCACCGTAGGCCTCGCGGGTGGCTACACCTTC. The V and J genes are TRBV6-5 and TRBJ1-2; D remains ambiguous. CDR1 is MNHEY, CDR2 SVGAGI, per germline. The length of the CDR3 is 13 residues. Deletions cut 7 bases from V and 7 bases from J, with 16 bases between.

The chain carries TRBV6-1 and TRBJ1-1; the D gene is possibly TRBD1 (5 bases). The CDR3 extends over 13 amino acids. The germline V and J ends were trimmed by 2 bases and 7 bases, with 11 bases remaining between them. Germline CDR1 reads MNHNS; CDR2 reads SASEGT. CDR3 in DNA: TGTGCCAGCAGTGAACCCAGGGCGGGTGAAGCTTTCTTT. This encodes CASSEPRAGEAFF.

The chain combines TRBV11-3 with TRBJ2-7, with D hard to call. This CDR3 region has 13 residues. In germline, CDR1 is SGHNT, CDR2 YENEEA. V lost 5 bases, J lost 5 bases, and 13 bases lay in between. The CDR3 spells CASSPRGSNEQYF. The CDR3 nucleotides are TGTGCCAGCAGCCCGCGTGGGTCCAACGAGCAGTACTTC.

The chain recombines TRBV29-1 with TRBJ1-2, with a possible D match to TRBD1 (5 bases). CDR1 and CDR2 from the germline V gene are SQVTM and ANQGSEA. The CDR3 covers 14 residues. Between the trimmed V and J ends, which lost 8 bases and 8 bases, there was a span of 24 bases. CDR3 sequence: CSTTLKPDGDGYTF. CDR3 nucleotide sequence: TGCAGCACGACGCTGAAACCGGACGGGGACGGCTACACCTTC.

CDR3 DNA: TGCGCCAGCAGCCAAGACACGACAGGGGTACTTTTCGAGCAGTACTTC. Residues: CASSQDTTGVLFEQYF. The chain recombines TRBV4-3 with TRBJ2-7; 8 bases are shared with TRBD1. In germline, CDR1 is LGHNA, CDR2 YSLEER. This CDR3 spans 16 amino acids. V shed 0 bases, J shed 6 bases, and the junction held 10 bases outside the gene matches.

This clone has a handful of counts. As DNA, the CDR3 is TGTGCCCGGGACAGGGAGGGGACTGAAGCTTTCTTT. Protein product: CARDREGTEAFF. This sequence joins TRBV30 and TRBJ1-1; the match to TRBD1 covers 9 bases. V shed 8 bases and J 5 bases; nucleotides not matched to a gene: 6. Germline-derived CDR1 and CDR2 are GTSNPN and SVGIG (reference sequence). There are 12 residues in the CDR3.

The chain links TRBV7-9 to TRBJ2-5, with D possibly matching TRBD2 (6 bases). CDR1 and CDR2 from the germline V gene are SEHNR and FQNEAQ (reference sequence). The CDR3 runs to 16 residues. V gave up 5 bases and J gave up 5 bases, with 21 bases separating them. The chain's CDR3 is CASSPVWGVLRETQYF. CDR3 nucleotides: TGTGCCAGCAGCCCCGTGTGGGGGGTCTTGAGGGAGACCCAGTACTTC.

This clone has a single count. The chain joins TRBV4-1 to TRBJ1-2, with D possibly being TRBD1 (5 bases). Germline assignment: CDR1 MGHRA and CDR2 YSYEKL. The CDR3 totals 15 residues. The V end was cut by 1 base, the J end by 5 bases, with 14 bases between. The CDR3 is CASSQAPTELYGYTF. The CDR3 DNA is TGCGCCAGCAGCCAAGCTCCGACAGAACTTTATGGCTACACCTTC.

The chain carries TRBV28 and TRBJ2-7; the match to TRBD1 covers 7 bases. Looked up from germline, CDR1 is MDHEN and CDR2 is SYDVKM. The CDR3 totals 13 residues. V lost 8 bases to trimming and J lost 2 bases; unmatched junction nucleotides: 6. The CDR3 loop is CASSDREAYEQYF. In DNA, the CDR3 is TGTGCCAGCTCCGACAGGGAAGCCTACGAGCAGTACTTC. The full variable domain, rest sourced from reference TRBV28 and TRBJ2-7, is DVKVTQSSRYLVKRTGEKVFLECVQDMDHENMFWYRQDPGLGLRLIYFSYDVKMKEKGDIPEGYSVSREKKERFSLILESASTNQTSMYLCASSDREAYEQYFGPGTRLTVT.

J is TRBJ2-3 and V is TRBV5-1; D not resolved. This CDR3 region has 12 residues. Germline V CDR1 and CDR2: SGHRS, YFSETQ. V lost 5 bases, J lost 5 bases, and 9 bases lay in between. CDR3 protein: CASRPTEDTQYF. DNA of the CDR3: TGCGCCAGCAGACCTACGGAAGATACGCAGTATTTT. Full variable domain (missing parts from reference TRBV5-1 and TRBJ2-3): KAGVTQTPRYLIKTRGQQVTLSCSPISGHRSVSWYQQTPGQGLQFLFEYFSETQRNKGNFPGRFSGRQFSNSRSEMNVSTLELGDSALYLCASRPTEDTQYFGPGTRLTVL.

V gene TRBV5-1 combines with J gene TRBJ2-5; D perhaps matches TRBD1 (5 bases). Germline assignment: CDR1 SGHRS and CDR2 YFSETQ. The CDR3 contains 12 residues. V was clipped by 5 bases and J by 2 bases, with 7 bases between them. CDR3 in DNA: TGCGCCAGCAGTCGACAGCAAGAGACCCAGTACTTC. Protein product: CASSRQQETQYF.

This clone was detected only once. V usage is TRBV5-6 and J usage is TRBJ2-7, with D hard to call. CDR1 and CDR2 from the germline V gene are SGHDT and YYEEEE. Trimming removed 2 bases from V and 1 base from J, with 13 bases in between. The CDR3 consists of 15 residues. The CDR3, as DNA: TGTGCCAGCAGCTTATCGCGTTTAACTTCCTACGAGCAGTACTTC. Translation gives CASSLSRLTSYEQYF.

The J gene is TRBJ2-5, the V gene TRBV13, with D possibly called TRBD1 or TRBD2 (5 bases each). The CDR3 is 15 residues long. Germline assignment: CDR1 PRHDT and CDR2 FYEKMQ (reference sequence). Trimming shortened V by 0 bases and J by 1 base, and 9 bases separated the two germline ends. DNA for the CDR3: TGTGCCAGCAGCTTAGGGGGTGGGGGCCAAGAGACCCAGTACTTC. Its protein product is CASSLGGGGQETQYF.

The chain uses TRBV28 and TRBJ2-2, with 7 positions matching TRBD2. This CDR3 has 16 amino acids. V trimming: 2 bases; J trimming: 5 bases; junction bases outside the gene matches: 8. In germline, CDR1 is MDHEN, CDR2 SYDVKM. CDR3 nucleotides: TGTGCCAGCAGTTTAGGTTGGGCTAGCGGAACCGGGGAGCTGTTTTTT. It specifies CASSLGWASGTGELFF.